The clone carrying this TCR beta chain occurred many times. Its antigen is unidentified. Each CDR3 protein is one row after TCRdb ran MiXCR on the reads. The sample has about 220,000 distinct CDR3 sequences, 38% seen once. Germline V lookup: CDR1 SEHNR, CDR2 FQNEAQ (reference sequence). The CDR3 sequence is 17 residues long. The V gene end was trimmed by 8 bases and the J gene end by 4 bases; junction bases not matched to a gene: 14. The source of the sample is a study of T cell repertoires in cytomegalovirus infection. Study overall: The authors used CMV epitopes that were HLA-C-restricted (recently identified) and HLA-B-restricted (well studied). CMV infection together with matching HLA type was indicated by public TCR beta signatures.

Study outcomes and limitations: Dominating the ex vivo response were HLA-C-restricted CMV-specific TCR beta clonotypes.

The origin of this receptor is a human donor in good health (CMV status not recorded). Some clones in this sample may be carry-over from other donors' samples. Material: CD8+ T cells from cultured PBMCs, obtained from culture after CMV antigen stimulation. The genes are TRBV7-9 and TRBJ2-1; TRBD2 aligns across 10 bases. CDR3 in amino acids: CASHHILRTSGYNEQFF. CDR3 DNA sequence: TGTGCCAGCCATCACATTTTAAGGACTAGCGGTTACAATGAGCAGTTCTTC.